The 8 T cell receptor beta chains listed next were all sequenced from one sample in a study of blood T cells in healthy people across ages. Next came a second PCR, run for about 7 to 12 cycles, which used a sample-barcoded 5' primer along with a J-beta primer mix. Using its own MiXCR run on the 5' RACE reads, TCRdb lists one record per CDR3 protein. The sample records approximately 1,700,000 distinct CDR3 sequences, approximately 39% being singletons. Material: blood. The receptors derive from a human donor in good health.

In the case of this clonotype: A junction end diverges from the germline sequence, so it may reflect a read error. V gene TRBV7-9 combines with J gene TRBJ1-1; D remains ambiguous. Per the germline V gene, CDR1 is SEHNR and CDR2 is FQNEAQ (reference sequence). The CDR3 is 13 amino acids. For the CDR3, the DNA is TGTGTCAGCAGCCCCCCGGGCCCCACTGAAGCTTTCTTT. This gives the protein CVSSPPGPTEAFF.

This chain joins TRBV6-2 or TRBV6-3 and TRBJ1-1; unclear D gene. This CDR3 comprises 13 residues. From germline, CDR1 is MNHEY and CDR2 SVGEGT. With 7 bases removed from V and 1 base from J, the gap between germline ends came to 10 bases. In DNA, the CDR3 is TGTGCCAGCACTCCCGTACAGAACACTGAAGCTTTCTTT. Its translation is CASTPVQNTEAFF.

The rearrangement uses TRBV24-1 and TRBJ2-1; 9 bases line up with TRBD2. This CDR3 is built from 16 residues. The germline V gene encodes CDR1 KGHDR and CDR2 SFDVKD. V lost 3 bases and J lost 4; bases outside the gene matches: 6. CDR3 in DNA: TGTGCCACCAGTGATAACAGCGGGGGGAGGTACAATGAGCAGTTCTTC. Its translation is CATSDNSGGRYNEQFF.

The chain carries TRBV6-6 and TRBJ2-5; D is possibly TRBD2 (6 bases). V dropped 1 base and J dropped 3 bases, with 9 bases sitting between them. CDR1 and CDR2 (germline): MNHNY, SVGAGI (reference sequence). The CDR3 is 14 residues long. The CDR3: CASSYYWGEETQYF. The CDR3 region has the DNA TGTGCCAGCAGTTACTACTGGGGGGAAGAGACCCAGTACTTC.

The chain uses TRBV24-1 and TRBJ2-3; TRBD1 or TRBD2 may be the D gene (6 bases each). Germline assignment: CDR1 KGHDR and CDR2 SFDVKD. This CDR3 is 19 amino acids long. V was shortened by 4 bases and J by 3 bases, with 25 bases between the two germline ends. DNA for the CDR3: TGTGCCACCAGTGACCCGGGGGCTAGGAACAACTTTGGGACAGATACGCAGTATTTT. Translating it yields CATSDPGARNNFGTDTQYF.

As concerns this clonotype: At one end the junction does not follow the germline gene, possibly because of a read error. The genes are TRBV29-1 and TRBJ2-7; D possibly corresponds to TRBD2 (5 bases). The J call is doubtful: the DNA matches TRBJ2-5 better. This CDR3 spans 13 amino acids. Germline CDR1 and CDR2: SQVTM and ANQGSEA. The CDR3 loop is CGVDNNGEETQYF. The DNA for the CDR3 is TGCGGCGTTGATAATAACGGGGAAGAGACCCAGTACTTC.

This chain joins TRBV4-1 and TRBJ2-3; maybe TRBD1 (6 bases). Between the trimmed V and J ends, which lost 2 bases and 2 bases, there was a span of 17 bases. Germline V lookup: CDR1 MGHRA, CDR2 YSYEKL. CDR3 length equals 17 residues. CDR3 residues: CASSQTRTGLPTDTQYF. The CDR3 DNA reads TGCGCCAGCAGCCAAACCAGAACAGGGTTGCCCACAGATACGCAGTATTTT.

As for this clonotype: The junction departs from germline at one end; a sequencing error may be responsible. This chain uses TRBV5-1 with TRBJ1-5; D is perhaps TRBD1 (6 bases). Germline V gene lookup returns CDR1 SGHRS and CDR2 YFSETQ. The CDR3 loop spans 15 amino acids. The CDR3 is CASGLAGGEGQPQHF. In nucleotides, the CDR3 is TGCGCCAGCGGCTTGGCTGGGGGCGAGGGTCAGCCCCAGCATTTT.